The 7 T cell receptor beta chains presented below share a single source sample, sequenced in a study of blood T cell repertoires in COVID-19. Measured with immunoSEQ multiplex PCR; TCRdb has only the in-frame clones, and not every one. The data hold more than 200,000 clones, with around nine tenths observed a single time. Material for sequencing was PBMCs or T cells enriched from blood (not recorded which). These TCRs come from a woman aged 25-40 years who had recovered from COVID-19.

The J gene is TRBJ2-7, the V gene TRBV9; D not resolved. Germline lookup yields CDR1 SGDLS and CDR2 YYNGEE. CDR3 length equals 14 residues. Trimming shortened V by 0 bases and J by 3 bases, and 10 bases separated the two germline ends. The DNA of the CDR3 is TGTGCCAGCAGCGTAGCGCCAGGTTACTACGAGCAGTACTTC. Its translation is CASSVAPGYYEQYF.

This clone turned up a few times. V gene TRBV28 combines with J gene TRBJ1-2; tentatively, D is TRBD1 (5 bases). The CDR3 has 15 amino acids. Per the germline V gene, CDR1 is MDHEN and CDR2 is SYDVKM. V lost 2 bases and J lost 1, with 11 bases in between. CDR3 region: CASSLRRGDNYGYTF. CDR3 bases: TGTGCCAGCAGTTTAAGACGGGGGGATAACTATGGCTACACCTTC.

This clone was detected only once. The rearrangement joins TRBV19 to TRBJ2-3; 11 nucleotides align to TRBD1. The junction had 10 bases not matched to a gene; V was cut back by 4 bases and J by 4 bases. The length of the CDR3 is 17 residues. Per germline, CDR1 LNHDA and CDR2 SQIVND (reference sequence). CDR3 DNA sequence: TGTGCCAGTAGTACAGGACAGGGGGCAGTAGCGGCAGATACGCAGTATTTT. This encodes CASSTGQGAVAADTQYF.

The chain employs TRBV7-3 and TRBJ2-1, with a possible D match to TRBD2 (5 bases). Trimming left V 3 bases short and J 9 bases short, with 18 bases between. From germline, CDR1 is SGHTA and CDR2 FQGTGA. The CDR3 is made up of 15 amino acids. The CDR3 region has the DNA TGTGCCAGCAGCTTTACGGGTCGAGGGATCCGTGAGCAGTTCTTC. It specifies CASSFTGRGIREQFF.

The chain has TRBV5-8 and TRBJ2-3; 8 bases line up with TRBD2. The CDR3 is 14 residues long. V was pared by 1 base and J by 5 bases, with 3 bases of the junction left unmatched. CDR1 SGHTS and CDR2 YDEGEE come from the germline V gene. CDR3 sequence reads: CASSLSGSGDTQYF. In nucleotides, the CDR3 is TGTGCCAGCAGCTTGAGCGGGAGTGGAGATACGCAGTATTTT.

CDR3 protein: CASSPSMRRDQPQHF. Written as DNA, the CDR3 is TGTGCCAGCAGCCCCAGCATGAGGAGGGATCAGCCCCAGCATTTT. The chain employs TRBV11-2 and TRBJ1-5, with D unresolved. The CDR3 contains 15 residues. The germline V and J ends were trimmed by 5 bases and 5 bases, with 16 bases remaining between them. CDR1 is SGHAT, CDR2 FQNNGV, per germline. Using reference TRBV11-2 and TRBJ1-5 for the parts outside the CDR3, the full variable domain is EAGVAQSPRYKIIEKRQSVAFWCNPISGHATLYWYQQILGQGPKLLIQFQNNGVVDDSQLPKDRFSAERLKGVDSTLKIQPAKLEDSAVYLCASSPSMRRDQPQHFGDGTRLSIL.

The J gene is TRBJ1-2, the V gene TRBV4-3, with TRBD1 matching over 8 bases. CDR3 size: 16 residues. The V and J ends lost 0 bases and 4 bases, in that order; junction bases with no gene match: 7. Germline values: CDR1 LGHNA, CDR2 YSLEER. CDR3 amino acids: CASSQERQGYTYGYTF. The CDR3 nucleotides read TGCGCCAGCAGCCAAGAACGACAGGGGTATACCTATGGCTACACCTTC.